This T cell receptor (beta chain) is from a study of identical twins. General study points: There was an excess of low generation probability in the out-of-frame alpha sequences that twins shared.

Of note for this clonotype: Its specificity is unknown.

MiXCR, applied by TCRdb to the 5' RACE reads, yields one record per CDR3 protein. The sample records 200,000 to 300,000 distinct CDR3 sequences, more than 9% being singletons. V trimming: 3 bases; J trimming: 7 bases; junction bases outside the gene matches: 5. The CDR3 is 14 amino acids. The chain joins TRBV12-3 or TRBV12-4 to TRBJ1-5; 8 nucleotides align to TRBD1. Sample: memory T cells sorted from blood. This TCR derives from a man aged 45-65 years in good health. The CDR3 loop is CASSFAGGRQPQHF. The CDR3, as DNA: TGTGCCAGCAGTTTCGCAGGGGGCAGGCAGCCCCAGCATTTT.